Shown below are 25 T cell receptor beta chains from a single sample sequenced in a study of blood T cell repertoires in COVID-19. This table comes from immunoSEQ multiplex PCR, and its TCRdb copy is limited to in-frame clones, with some not included. The sample lists about 350,000 clones; around 86% were seen once. Sequenced sample: peripheral blood. The receptors were gathered from a woman aged 45-60 years with COVID-19, enrolled during active disease.

The chain uses TRBV11-2 and TRBJ2-2; D ambiguous. There are 16 residues in the CDR3. Germline CDR1 SGHAT, CDR2 FQNNGV. Trimming cost V 5 bases and J 1 base, with 14 bases left between them. The CDR3 DNA reads as TGTGCCAGCAGCCCGCCTTTTACCAGGAACACCGGGGAGCTGTTTTTT. As protein: CASSPPFTRNTGELFF. Supplemented by reference TRBV11-2 and TRBJ2-2, the full variable domain reads EAGVAQSPRYKIIEKRQSVAFWCNPISGHATLYWYQQILGQGPKLLIQFQNNGVVDDSQLPKDRFSAERLKGVDSTLKIQPAKLEDSAVYLCASSPPFTRNTGELFFGEGSRLTVL.

V and J are TRBV18 and TRBJ1-1; maybe TRBD1 (6 bases). The CDR3 runs to 14 residues. Germline V gives CDR1 KGHSH, CDR2 LQKENI. The V end was cut by 3 bases, the J end by 4 bases, with 12 bases between. The CDR3 DNA follows: TGTGCCAGCTCACCTCTGGGGGCGGGCACTGAAGCTTTCTTT. Amino acid sequence: CASSPLGAGTEAFF.

For this clone: The sample carries other DNA sequences with the same CDR3. The rearrangement uses TRBV18 and TRBJ2-3; D perhaps matches TRBD2 (6 bases). The CDR3 is 14 amino acids. Germline CDR1 and CDR2: KGHSH and LQKENI. Trimming took 3 bases from V and 1 from J, leaving 8 bases between them. CDR3: CASSPPSGTDTQYF. Here the CDR3 DNA reads TGTGCCAGCTCACCTCCTAGCGGCACAGATACGCAGTATTTT.

The table lists this clone with a count of one. The chain is built from TRBV30 and TRBJ1-5, with D possibly TRBD1 on 5 matching bases. The CDR3 spans 19 residues. V lost 3 bases, J lost 6 bases, and 30 bases lay in between. From germline, CDR1 is GTSNPN and CDR2 SVGIG (reference sequence). In DNA form, the CDR3 reads TGTGCCTGGAGGGGCAAGGGGTTGCGTGGGGGGGACTTATTTCAGCCCCAGCATTTT. Its protein is CAWRGKGLRGGDLFQPQHF.

The chain employs TRBV11-3 and TRBJ2-1, with a weak D call TRBD2 (6 bases). This CDR3 contains 15 residues. Germline lookup yields CDR1 SGHNT and CDR2 YENEEA. Trimming pared 4 bases from V and 5 bases from J, leaving 15 bases between. The DNA for the CDR3 is TGTGCCAGCAGCTCAGTGGGACTTCAGGACAATGAGCAGTTCTTC. It codes for CASSSVGLQDNEQFF.

The genes are TRBV6-2 or TRBV6-3 and TRBJ2-5, with a weak D call TRBD2 (6 bases). Germline values: CDR1 MNHEY, CDR2 SVGEGT. The CDR3 runs 15 residues. V was shortened by 6 bases and J by 3 bases, with 17 bases between the two germline ends. The CDR3 DNA is TGTGCCAGCAGCCCTACCGGGGGTAAGAAAGAGACCCAGTACTTC. It translates to CASSPTGGKKETQYF.

The rearrangement joins TRBV12-5 to TRBJ2-7; 7 bases line up with TRBD2. Germline V lookup: CDR1 LGHNT, CDR2 FRNRAP. The CDR3 covers 16 residues. J lost 0 bases, V lost 0 bases, and 5 bases had no gene match. CDR3 region: CASGLVQRGTSYEQYF. The CDR3 bases are TGTGCTAGTGGTTTGGTGCAGCGGGGAACCTCCTACGAGCAGTACTTC.

This clone was detected once. The CDR3 here is CASTNPHRDGYGYTF. CDR3 nucleotide sequence: TGTGCCAGTACCAACCCCCACAGGGATGGCTATGGCTACACCTTC. This rearrangement joins TRBV19 to TRBJ1-2; D possibly corresponds to TRBD1 (6 bases). CDR3 length: 15 residues. V lost 7 bases and J lost 4, with 19 bases in between. The germline CDR1 and CDR2 sequences are LNHDA and SQIVND (reference sequence). The full variable domain, completed using reference TRBV19 and TRBJ1-2, is DGGITQSPKYLFRKEGQNVTLSCEQNLNHDAMYWYRQDPGQGLRLIYYSQIVNDFQKGDIAEGYSVSREKKESFPLTVTSAQKNPTAFYLCASTNPHRDGYGYTFGSGTRLTVV.

CDR3: CASSINSAVAKNIQYF. The DNA for the CDR3 is TGTGCCAGTAGTATAAATTCGGCGGTAGCCAAAAACATTCAGTACTTC. V and J are TRBV19 and TRBJ2-4; D ambiguous. Trimming removed 2 bases at V and 0 bases at J, with 11 bases between. CDR1 and CDR2 (germline): LNHDA, SQIVND (reference sequence). CDR3 length equals 16 residues.

The genes are TRBV7-9 and TRBJ2-2; TRBD2 might be the D (5 bases). The V gene's germline CDR1 is SEHNR and CDR2 FQNEAQ (reference sequence). The CDR3 sequence is 15 residues long. The V end lost 3 bases, the J end lost 7 bases, and 15 bases lay between the germline ends. The CDR3 DNA sequence: TGTGCCAGCAGCTTCCGGGATTGGGGAAGCGGGGAGCTGTTTTTT. It translates to CASSFRDWGSGELFF.

V gene TRBV18 combines with J gene TRBJ1-1; D is unresolved. Trimming removed 3 bases from V and 8 bases from J, with 13 bases in between. CDR1 is KGHSH and CDR2 is LQKENI in the germline V gene. The CDR3 is 13 residues long. In nucleotides, the CDR3 is TGTGCCAGCTCACCCGGACTTGGGGAAGAAGCTTTCTTT. Protein sequence: CASSPGLGEEAFF.

This clone was detected only a few times. The gene calls are TRBV7-2 and TRBJ1-1; tentatively, D is TRBD1 (5 bases). V was trimmed by 3 bases and J by 5 bases, leaving 13 bases between them. CDR3 size: 14 residues. The V gene's germline CDR1 is SGHTA and CDR2 FQGNSA. The CDR3 region is CASSLRGFGTEAFF. CDR3 DNA sequence: TGTGCCAGCAGCTTGCGGGGGTTCGGGACTGAAGCTTTCTTT.

The rearrangement links TRBV4-3 to TRBJ2-5; D ambiguous. V lost 0 bases and J 4 bases, leaving 18 bases between the germline ends. Germline V lookup: CDR1 LGHNA, CDR2 YSLEER. The CDR3 consists of 17 residues. CDR3 in DNA: TGCGCCAGCAGCCAAGAGGCCGATTTCGCAGGTACAGAGACCCAGTACTTC. Protein sequence: CASSQEADFAGTETQYF.

The gene calls are TRBV2 and TRBJ1-5; D perhaps matches TRBD1 (5 bases). The CDR3 sequence is 14 residues long. CDR1 is SNHLY, CDR2 FYNNEI, per germline. Trimming stripped 5 bases from V and 3 bases from J, with 11 bases between. This CDR3 is CASSRVGLNQPQHF. The CDR3 bases are TGTGCCAGCAGTCGTGTGGGGCTCAATCAGCCCCAGCATTTT. Full variable domain (outside the CDR3, taken from reference TRBV2 and TRBJ1-5): EPEVTQTPSHQVTQMGQEVILRCVPISNHLYFYWYRQILGQKVEFLVSFYNNEISEKSEIFDDQFSVERPDGSNFTLKIRSTKLEDSAMYFCASSRVGLNQPQHFGDGTRLSIL.

The rearrangement uses TRBV30 and TRBJ1-2; D uncertain. Trimming pared 4 bases from V and 6 bases from J, leaving 18 bases between. Germline CDR1 GTSNPN, CDR2 SVGIG (reference sequence). The CDR3 covers 14 residues. The CDR3 DNA is TGTGCCTGGACCTTGTTGGCGGGGAGTCATGGCTACACCTTC. It codes for CAWTLLAGSHGYTF.

The chain is built from TRBV7-2 and TRBJ2-3; 11 bases are shared with TRBD2. The CDR3 contains 18 residues. Germline lookup yields CDR1 SGHTA and CDR2 FQGNSA. Germline trimming cut 5 bases from V and 0 bases from J; bases unmatched to any gene: 10. The CDR3 DNA follows: TGTGCCAGCAGCCCCCTTCTAGCGGGAGGACTTAGCACAGATACGCAGTATTTT. Amino acid sequence: CASSPLLAGGLSTDTQYF.

The rearrangement uses TRBV5-4 and TRBJ1-1, with D uncertain. This CDR3 has 15 amino acids. With 2 bases removed from V and 1 base from J, the gap between germline ends came to 12 bases. CDR1 is SGHNT, CDR2 YYREEE, per germline (reference sequence). In DNA form, the CDR3 reads TGTGCCAGCAGCTTCTCGAGAAACCAGAACACTGAAGCTTTCTTT. Translating gives CASSFSRNQNTEAFF.

V and J are TRBV30 and TRBJ2-7; 11 bases fit TRBD2. Germline trimming cut 0 bases from V and 3 bases from J; bases unmatched to any gene: 13. The CDR3 is made up of 18 amino acids. Germline-derived CDR1 and CDR2 are GTSNPN and SVGIG (reference sequence). The CDR3 nucleotides read TGTGCCTGGAGTGTCCCACCTAATCGACTAGCGGGGAGCTACGAGCAGTACTTC. Translating gives CAWSVPPNRLAGSYEQYF.

This chain connects TRBV5-4 to TRBJ2-5; 7 bases line up with TRBD1. CDR3 size: 13 residues. Germline loops: CDR1 SGHNT, CDR2 YYREEE (reference sequence). J lost 1 base, V lost 6 bases, and 3 bases had no gene match. This CDR3 reads CASTPGGQETQYF. In nucleotides, the CDR3 is TGTGCCAGCACCCCAGGGGGCCAAGAGACCCAGTACTTC.

V gene TRBV12-5 combines with J gene TRBJ1-6; no definite D call. The V gene's germline CDR1 is LGHNT and CDR2 FRNRAP. The CDR3 extends over 15 amino acids. The germline V and J ends were trimmed by 3 bases and 8 bases, with 14 bases remaining between them. The CDR3 coding sequence is TGTGCTAGTGGTTTTAGTGGGCAACCGGATTCACCCCTCCACTTT. It codes for CASGFSGQPDSPLHF.

The chain is built from TRBV29-1 and TRBJ2-1; 8 bases agree with TRBD2. Looked up from germline, CDR1 is SQVTM and CDR2 is ANQGSEA. Losses at the gene ends were 7 bases for V and 4 bases for J; bases not matched to a gene: 9. The CDR3 extends over 14 amino acids. This chain's CDR3 is CSASGSGAYNEQFF. The CDR3 DNA is TGCAGCGCTTCAGGTAGCGGGGCTTACAATGAGCAGTTCTTC.

The chain joins TRBV7-9 to TRBJ1-3, with D hard to call. The CDR3 is made up of 14 amino acids. The V and J ends lost 5 bases and 0 bases respectively, with 8 bases between them. In germline, CDR1 is SEHNR, CDR2 FQNEAQ (reference sequence). The CDR3 nucleotides are TGTGCCAGCAGCATCCGGGACTCTGGAAACACCATATATTTT. Amino acid sequence: CASSIRDSGNTIYF.

The rearrangement links TRBV10-1 to TRBJ2-5, with 7 bases aligning to TRBD2. The CDR3 runs to 14 residues. Germline V gene data show CDR1 as WNHNN and CDR2 as SYGVQD (reference sequence). The junction had 5 bases not matched to a gene; V was cut back by 6 bases and J by 1 base. Written as DNA, the CDR3 is TGCGCCAGCAGCCCGGGACTAACCCAAGAGACCCAGTACTTC. It specifies CASSPGLTQETQYF.

The chain couples TRBV7-3 to TRBJ2-1, with 7 bases matching TRBD1. The CDR3 spans 12 residues. Germline-derived CDR1 and CDR2 are SGHTA and FQGTGA. Trimming took 5 bases from V and 10 from J; bases not matched to a gene: 5. DNA of the CDR3: TGTGCCAGCAGCCTAAGGACAGGCGAGCAGTTCTTC. Translation gives CASSLRTGEQFF.

This clone occurred once. The V gene is TRBV3-1 (or the pseudogene TRBV3-2), the J gene TRBJ2-1, with 7 positions matching TRBD2. Per germline, CDR1 LGHDT and CDR2 YNNKEL (reference sequence). This CDR3 comprises 15 residues. With V trimmed by 1 base and J by 5 bases, 5 bases remained unmatched. The CDR3 loop is CASSQGPSGHNEQFF. CDR3 coding DNA: TGTGCCAGCAGCCAAGGCCCTAGCGGTCACAATGAGCAGTTCTTC.